This T cell receptor (beta chain) was documented in a study of cytomegalovirus exposure and HLA in healthy donors (dated by TCRdb to 2016 to 2017). In terms of the full investigation: According to an earlier analysis of a few hundred of the donors, roughly 180 million T cells yielded 100 million or so unique TCR beta sequences and about 280 Gb of sequence data. To study patterns of TCR occurrence, a later analysis re-analyzed previously published TCR beta repertoires from hundreds of donors and added high-resolution HLA genotyping. HLA typing included class I and class II loci at four-digit resolution. Approximately 310 gigabases of sequencing data and approximately 91 million unique TCR sequences made up an early release that covered approximately 700 HLA-typed donors. The study aimed to test whether signatures of past pathogen exposure could be identified by cataloging public T cell receptors. On average, roughly 240,000 unique TCR beta nucleotide sequences were sequenced per donor among several hundred genotyped donors of the cohort, with roughly 18% of those sequences being non-productive. All discovery cohort repertoires had been generated on a single sequencing platform. Rather than drawing on any new phenotypic data, the later analysis identified candidate immune exposures from TCR beta sequences and the way those sequences occurred across donors. To predict cytomegalovirus infection status, the study combined high-throughput TCR immunosequencing, statistical association of individual TCRs with disease status, and machine learning. Genome-wide SNP genotypes for about 55% of the roughly 670 donors were used in a later genetic analysis, which treated that subset as a discovery cohort. Along with the roughly 700-subject first cohort, a separate validation cohort of 120 different subjects was used. The number of donors typed differed by locus, with about 620-630 for A, B, C, DRB1 and DQB1, around 500 for DQA1, nearly 610 for DPA1, and some 470 for DPB1. Because of strong linkage in the cohort, roughly five DR-DQ haplotypes were treated as single units for association and clustering. The T cell repertoires of some 670 subjects were profiled by immunosequencing and related to cytomegalovirus serostatus. Donor age, sex, ethnicity and CMV serostatus were compiled alongside the repertoire data. The genetic ancestry cluster associated with self-reported Caucasian donors included over 80% of the approximately 430 genotyped donors. An earlier analysis of approximately 640 of the donors applied high-throughput TCR beta sequencing to assess whether each TCR beta V gene segment acted as functional or pseudogenic. Study-wide conclusions, independent of this receptor: V-gene and J-gene trimming of TCR beta chains was associated with a missense DCLRE1C variant in a later genetic analysis, and the association was replicated in an independent cohort. The study listed approximately 150 TCR beta chains as associated with cytomegalovirus. When HLA alleles, especially DR and DQ, strongly co-occurred, TCR associations were difficult to assign to individual alleles. In vitro tests confirmed that a few of the cytomegalovirus-associated TCR beta chains recognize cytomegalovirus antigens. Most TCR sequences were seen in very few donors, while some public TCRs were found in many individuals. In a later analysis, HLA-associated TCR beta chains showed more clonal expansion and lower generation probabilities than non-associated chains that were equally common. According to a later analysis, most CMV-associated TCR beta chains appeared to be HLA-restricted, and the HLA associations seemed to be driven largely by CMV exposure. Linkage disequilibrium might explain the correlated functional status among segregating V segments, but an unknown experimental factor could not be ruled out. In both the original and validation cohorts, the classifier was reported to diagnose cytomegalovirus status with high specificity and sensitivity. A further reported finding was that TCR beta sequences accurately predicted the HLA-A and HLA-B alleles for most subjects in the first cohort. In a later analysis, TCR association rates were found to vary across HLA loci, with the most associated TCRs seen for DRB1 alleles and the fewest for HLA-C alleles. Because HLA typing was unavailable for some donors at each locus, only the typed subset was used in association tests. Broadly in line with IMGT annotations, most TCR beta V segments showed up in productive rearrangements about 90% or about 30% of the time in an earlier analysis of about 500 of the donors. Because the 87-base-pair reads could not distinguish some IMGT-functional V segments, including TRBV6-2 and TRBV6-3, those segments were excluded. A later analysis associated roughly 17,000 TCR beta sequences with specific HLA alleles at a false discovery rate of 0.05. According to a later genetic analysis, donors in an Asian-associated ancestry cluster had fewer N-insertions in productive TCRs than the approximately 710-donor mean. Immune exposure information for the cohort was limited to CMV serostatus. A group of highly shared sequence variants was considered likely to be a technical artifact of the sequencing pipeline. The presence/absence analyses assumed that sequencing depth was roughly uniform across donors, and that assumption may not be true. The authors suggested that the approach could potentially be extended to other disease states and immunological phenotypes. Because counts were too low, fewer than 20 rarely observed V segments, including chromosome 9 orphons, were excluded from the earlier analysis of 587 of the donors. In this cohort, only TCR beta chains were sequenced, and detectable features were limited by the absence of alpha or paired-chain data. Several of the top co-occurrence clusters appeared to be linked to parvovirus B19, influenza, CMV and Epstein-Barr virus, according to a later analysis.

The library was prepared using the immunoSEQ multiplex PCR assay. For the multiplex PCR, a mixture combining 60 forward primers for TCR Vbeta segments and 13 reverse primers for TCR Jbeta segments was used. The CDR3 region of rearranged TCR beta genes was amplified from genomic DNA by a multiplex PCR assay. The Illumina HiSeq System was used to sequence the amplified TCR beta libraries as 87-base-pair reads. In the source study's methods: A later analysis tallied some 79 million unique TCR beta chains across the 640 or so repertoires, and some 10 million of those chains were shared by two or more donors. Raw reads were error-corrected and collapsed into unique sequences with a nearest-neighbor algorithm that merged closely related sequences to remove PCR and sequencing errors. V, D and J gene segments were assigned by aligning CDR3 sequences to IMGT reference sequences. For a sequence to be retained, a match of at least six nucleotides to both a V gene segment and a J gene segment was required. Rearrangements were classified as productive when the CDR3 lacked stop codons and remained in frame with V and J, and all other rearrangements were classified as non-productive. Following IMGT convention, CDR3 was defined as the stretch from the second conserved V-encoded cysteine to the conserved J-encoded phenylalanine. The earlier analysis of a few hundred of the donors excluded any sequence lacking an unambiguous match to a single V gene segment. An earlier analysis of just under 600 of the donors called V segments functional above 56.7% productive rearrangements and segregating when the between-donor standard deviation exceeded 5%. A statistical classification framework was built to diagnose cytomegalovirus status from the catalog of TCR beta chain sequences. A later analysis assigned V and J genes by comparing TCR nucleotide sequences with IMGT/GENE-DB human TR gene sequences. In a later analysis, CDR3 sequences and most-parsimonious VDJ recombination scenarios were assigned using the TCRdist pipeline. In a later analysis, each TCR beta chain was defined by its CDR3 amino acid sequence together with its V-gene family, and reads without a unique V-gene family were excluded. To address suspected cross-contamination and a sequencing artifact, a later analysis removed 550 to 750 highly shared, low-generation-probability nucleotide sequences. For each public chain, a later analysis derived a clonal expansion index from normalized ranks of inferred template counts within each repertoire. Generation probabilities in a later analysis came from a VDJ recombination model fitted to out-of-frame rearrangements, and those results were checked against IGoR. In a later analysis, hypergeometric tests were used to score TCR-TCR, TCR-HLA and TCR-CMV co-occurrence, with a repertoire-size bias correction applied to TCR pairs. False discovery rates were estimated in a later analysis by permuting HLA or CMV assignments 20 times. In a later analysis, co-occurring TCRs were grouped with DBSCAN, and TCRdist sequence similarity was added when clustering was performed within HLA-allele-positive subsets. Co-occurrence clustering excluded repertoires with fewer than 30,000 or more than 120,000 public chains, plus five with anomalous nucleotide sharing. What TCRdb holds here is the immuneACCESS table cut down to in-frame rearrangements. Part of the clones is not present; checked against another copy, under half of the missing clones reflect an unresolved V gene, and the others are unexplained. V and J calls and clone size are copied from that table; D and trimming were computed from the DNA. The sample's own table lists approximately 37,000 clones. Of the sample, 4% is held by the ten largest clones.

The CDR3 goes from the cysteine to the phenylalanine over 14 residues. The entry retains the CDR3 DNA only, 42 bases that are in frame from base 1. The germline V gene (reference sequence) specifies MNHEY as CDR1 and SMNVEV as CDR2. Here V drops 7 bases and J drops 0 bases, and the junction holds 5 bases not matched to any gene. The cohort was made up of approximately 670 healthy bone marrow donors. At the time of sampling, all cohort members were nominally healthy, though unrecorded immune exposures were likely present. The donor was CMV seronegative and was included in the group of 352 seronegative cohort members. A peripheral blood sample was provided by each donor, and peripheral blood mononuclear cells were used for TCR beta sequencing. Genomic DNA extraction from the blood cell samples was performed with the Qiagen DNeasy Blood Extraction Kit. With regard to this clone: Which antigen it targets is not known.

The clonotype originates from a male donor in good health and CMV-seronegative. The chain links TRBV27 with TRBJ1-1, with 7 bases aligning to TRBD1. Sequencing was done on a sample of PBMCs. The CDR3 sequence is CASISGTVNTEAFF. The nucleotide sequence is TGTGCCAGCATCTCGGGGACAGTGAACACTGAAGCTTTCTTT.